The 8 T cell receptor beta chains reported below all come from one sample, sequenced in a study of blood T cell repertoires in COVID-19 (TCRdb year 2020). Library prep was done by the immunoSEQ multiplex PCR assay. TCRdb took this table from immuneACCESS and kept in-frame rearrangements with V and J called. Such tables lack part of the clones; where checked against another copy, unresolved V genes explain under half of the gap, and the rest is unexplained. The sample data list some 150,000 clones, and around 83% of these were observed just once. The ten largest clones represent approximately 14% of the sample. The specimen sequenced was PBMCs or T cells enriched from blood (not recorded which). These receptor sequences come from a man aged 45-65 years who had recovered from COVID-19.

This clone was observed once. The chain recombines TRBV10-1 with TRBJ2-1, with a tentative D call TRBD2 (5 bases). Trimming left V 8 bases short and J 5 bases short, with 13 bases between. Germline CDR1 is WNHNN and CDR2 is SYGVQD (reference sequence). This CDR3 is 13 amino acids long. The CDR3 DNA sequence: TGCGCCAGCGCGGCTAGCTGGAACAATGAGCAGTTCTTC. Residues: CASAASWNNEQFF.

The chain is built from TRBV4-1 and TRBJ1-2, with D tentatively TRBD1 (6 bases). This CDR3 region has 14 residues. In germline, CDR1 is MGHRA, CDR2 YSYEKL. V was trimmed by 4 bases and J by 4 bases, leaving 13 bases between them. The CDR3 protein is CASSPPGQPYGYTF. The CDR3 DNA reads TGCGCCAGCAGCCCCCCCGGACAGCCCTATGGCTACACCTTC.

The rearrangement joins TRBV3-1 (or the pseudogene TRBV3-2) to TRBJ1-2; D may be TRBD1 (6 bases). CDR1 and CDR2 (germline): LGHDT, YNNKEL (reference sequence). Trimming removed 2 bases from V and 8 bases from J, with 18 bases in between. The CDR3 spans 15 residues. The DNA for the CDR3 is TGTGCCAGCAGCCAAAGGGAGACAGGTCTTAGCGGCTACACCTTC. Protein product: CASSQRETGLSGYTF.

This chain uses TRBV4-1 with TRBJ2-7, with 10 nucleotides matching TRBD1. J was trimmed by 1 base and V by 1 base; bases with no gene match: 4. Germline CDR1 is MGHRA and CDR2 is YSYEKL. This CDR3 contains 16 residues. CDR3 protein: CASSQGTGGRSYEQYF. The CDR3 region has the DNA TGCGCCAGCAGCCAAGGGACAGGGGGTCGTTCCTACGAGCAGTACTTC.

DNA for the CDR3: TGTGCCAGCAGCCCCCGGGGGGGGCATGGCTACACCTTC. Translated, it gives CASSPRGGHGYTF. The rearrangement joins TRBV6-5 to TRBJ1-2, with D possibly TRBD1 on 6 matching bases. The germline V and J ends were trimmed by 6 bases and 6 bases, with 14 bases remaining between them. CDR1 is MNHEY, CDR2 SVGAGI, per germline. This CDR3 is 13 amino acids long.

J is TRBJ2-7 and V is TRBV18; 8 bases agree with TRBD1. After removal of 3 bases from V and 2 bases from J, the junction contained 6 bases not matched to a gene. CDR1 KGHSH and CDR2 LQKENI come from the germline V gene. This CDR3 has 15 amino acids. CDR3 nucleotides: TGTGCCAGCTCACCTTACGGGACAGGTACCTACGAGCAGTACTTC. Translation: CASSPYGTGTYEQYF.

The CDR3 reads CASRTSGANVLTF. CDR3 in DNA: TGTGCCAGCAGAACATCTGGGGCCAACGTCCTGACTTTC. V gene TRBV27 combines with J gene TRBJ2-6; D call uncertain. Trimming cost V 6 bases and J 1 base, with 4 bases left between them. Per the germline V gene, CDR1 is MNHEY and CDR2 is SMNVEV (reference sequence). The CDR3 contains 13 residues.

The rearrangement links TRBV9 to TRBJ2-2; no definite D call. From germline, CDR1 is SGDLS and CDR2 YYNGEE. The V end was cut by 0 bases, the J end by 3 bases, with 3 bases between. The CDR3 runs 13 residues. CDR3 coding DNA: TGTGCCAGCAGCGTAGGCGACACCGGGGAGCTGTTTTTT. Translation gives CASSVGDTGELFF.